These 22 T cell receptor beta chains originate from one sample sequenced in a study of T-cell reconstitution after alpha-beta-depleted transplantation in children listed by TCRdb under 2016. This specimen's treatment or condition label, per the study, means: allogeneic hematopoietic cell transplantation with graft depleted of TCRalphabeta T cells and CD19 B cells. The protocol used for the library was PCR. Sequencing used an Illumina HiSeq 2500. To normalize quantification of the TCRbeta repertoire, the TCR libraries were built with molecular barcoding that relied on unique molecular identifiers. TCRdb itself trimmed the public reads at Q25 with fastp, ran MiXCR and retained productive beta chains. A single entry per CDR3 protein holds the most common genes and DNA from its merged rows. Recorded for this sample are 700,000 to 850,000 distinct CDR3 sequences; roughly 15% of them occurred a single time. The ten top clones hold roughly 5% of the sample.

The sample was PBMCs, mostly from graft donor cells, taken 360 days after TCRalphabeta/CD19-depleted stem cell transplant. The source is a male patient aged 10-17 years who had a stem cell transplant for acute lymphoblastic leukemia, so the T cells may come from the graft donor.

This clonotype was picked up a small number of times. The J gene is TRBJ2-3, the V gene TRBV27; perhaps TRBD1 as D (6 bases). Trimming shortened V by 1 base and J by 3 bases, and 11 bases separated the two germline ends. The CDR3 is 15 amino acids. The germline gives CDR1 MNHEY, CDR2 SMNVEV (reference sequence). The CDR3 region is CASSLYSGVTDTQYF. CDR3 in DNA: TGTGCCAGCAGTTTATATTCAGGGGTGACAGATACGCAGTATTTT.

This clonotype was counted between two and nine times. The gene calls are TRBV7-8 and TRBJ1-5, with D hard to call. CDR3 length equals 15 residues. CDR1 is SGHVS and CDR2 is FQNEAQ in the germline V gene. Trimming shortened V by 0 bases and J by 1 base, and 7 bases separated the two germline ends. The CDR3 spells CASSLARWSNQPQHF. The DNA of the CDR3 is TGTGCCAGCAGCTTAGCGCGGTGGAGCAATCAGCCCCAGCATTTT.

This chain connects TRBV29-1 to TRBJ2-2, with D uncertain. Germline CDR1 SQVTM, CDR2 ANQGSEA. CDR3 length: 12 residues. V was trimmed by 5 bases and J by 0 bases, leaving 4 bases between them. In DNA form, the CDR3 reads TGCAGCGTTTCACCGAACACCGGGGAGCTGTTTTTT. Residues: CSVSPNTGELFF.

The sample holds a few counts of this clonotype. The rearrangement joins TRBV29-1 to TRBJ2-1; TRBD2 might be the D (5 bases). V lost 4 bases to trimming and J lost 2 bases, with 15 bases between them. This CDR3 comprises 15 residues. Germline V CDR1 and CDR2: SQVTM, ANQGSEA. The chain's CDR3 is CSVAGPQLAYNEQFF. Written as DNA, the CDR3 is TGCAGCGTTGCGGGCCCCCAACTAGCCTACAATGAGCAGTTCTTC.

This clonotype was seen a few times. The chain links TRBV13 to TRBJ2-7; TRBD1 might be the D (6 bases). V dropped 5 bases and J dropped 0 bases, with 17 bases sitting between them. The CDR3 has 16 amino acids. The germline V gene has CDR1 PRHDT and CDR2 FYEKMQ (reference sequence). The CDR3 region is CASSRIGQMSSYEQYF. The CDR3 bases are TGTGCCAGCAGCAGAATTGGACAGATGAGCTCCTACGAGCAGTACTTC.

The V gene is TRBV27, the J gene TRBJ1-2; weak D call: TRBD1 (5 bases). The V and J ends lost 1 base and 4 bases respectively, with 13 bases between them. The CDR3 has 15 residues. Germline lookup yields CDR1 MNHEY and CDR2 SMNVEV (reference sequence). This chain's CDR3 is CASSLFGGSGYGYTF. The CDR3 DNA reads TGTGCCAGCAGTTTATTTGGGGGATCAGGCTATGGCTACACCTTC.

This clonotype was observed a handful of times. The chain carries TRBV28 and TRBJ2-7; 9 nucleotides align to TRBD2. The V segment lost 6 bases and the J segment 1 base; nucleotides outside the gene matches: 13. This CDR3 has 17 amino acids. From germline, CDR1 is MDHEN and CDR2 SYDVKM. The CDR3 here is CASRSPSLAGKSYEQYF. The CDR3 DNA follows: TGTGCCAGCAGATCACCGTCTCTAGCGGGAAAGTCCTACGAGCAGTACTTC.

V usage is TRBV12-3 or TRBV12-4 and J usage is TRBJ2-7, with a weak D call TRBD1 (6 bases). CDR3 size: 14 residues. Trimming removed 6 bases at V and 1 base at J, with 13 bases between. DNA for the CDR3: TGTGCCAGCAGAGGACAGAAGGGTTCCTACGAGCAGTACTTC. It codes for CASRGQKGSYEQYF.

This clonotype was detected a few times. V and J are TRBV12-3 or TRBV12-4 and TRBJ1-2; a possible D gene is TRBD1 (6 bases). V was cut by 2 bases and J by 1 base, with 11 bases left in between. CDR3 size: 15 residues. This CDR3 is CASSLLPQGNYGYTF. CDR3 sequence (DNA): TGTGCCAGCAGTTTATTGCCACAGGGTAACTATGGCTACACCTTC.

This clonotype has only a few counts. The chain is built from TRBV29-1 and TRBJ2-3, with 7 bases lining up with TRBD2. The CDR3 is made up of 14 amino acids. V was pared by 7 bases and J by 2 bases, with 9 bases of the junction left unmatched. Looked up from germline, CDR1 is SQVTM and CDR2 is ANQGSEA. The CDR3 coding sequence is TGCAGCGGCCGACCGGGACTACACACAGATACGCAGTATTTT. It specifies CSGRPGLHTDTQYF.

This clonotype was detected a few times. The CDR3 nucleotides read TGTGCCAGCAGCTTACAGGACTCTGGCTACACCTTC. It is translated as CASSLQDSGYTF. J is TRBJ1-2 and V is TRBV7-9; D remains ambiguous. The V gene's germline CDR1 is SEHNR and CDR2 FQNEAQ (reference sequence). The ends were cut back, 2 bases at V and 7 bases at J, with 8 bases in the middle. This CDR3 has 12 amino acids.

This clonotype has only a few counts. The CDR3: CSVEVLSYNEQFF. The CDR3 coding sequence is TGCAGCGTTGAAGTTCTATCTTACAATGAGCAGTTCTTC. V gene TRBV29-1 combines with J gene TRBJ2-1; D remains ambiguous. The CDR3 sequence is 13 residues long. Germline V gene sequence: CDR1 SQVTM, CDR2 ANQGSEA. Trimming left V 1 base short and J 4 bases short, with 8 bases between.

The CDR3 DNA reads TGCGCCAGCAGGTTCGAGCCCGGTTCTGTTTCGGGCGAGCAGTACTTC. Translated: CASRFEPGSVSGEQYF. J is TRBJ2-7 and V is TRBV5-1; no clear D. The CDR3 runs to 16 residues. Germline CDR1 reads SGHRS; CDR2 reads YFSETQ. V was shortened by 5 bases and J by 6 bases, with 24 bases between the two germline ends.

The chain carries TRBV5-1 and TRBJ1-5; D ambiguous. Germline assignment: CDR1 SGHRS and CDR2 YFSETQ. This CDR3 is built from 14 residues. V gave up 0 bases and J gave up 5 bases, with 9 bases separating them. The CDR3 loop is CASSLGPRHQPQHF. Here the CDR3 DNA reads TGCGCCAGCAGCTTGGGCCCCAGGCATCAGCCCCAGCATTTT.

This clonotype occurred a few times. This chain joins TRBV29-1 and TRBJ2-3, with 9 bases identical to TRBD2. CDR1 is SQVTM and CDR2 is ANQGSEA in the germline V gene. Germline trimming cut 4 bases from V and 0 bases from J; bases unmatched to any gene: 2. The CDR3 length is 14 residues. The CDR3 DNA follows: TGCAGCGTTGCGGGACTAGCCAGCACAGATACGCAGTATTTT. Residues: CSVAGLASTDTQYF.

This clonotype was observed many times. The rearrangement uses TRBV29-1 and TRBJ2-4, with 7 bases matching TRBD1. V was clipped by 6 bases and J by 0 bases; unmatched bases: 5. The germline gives CDR1 SQVTM, CDR2 ANQGSEA. The CDR3 extends over 14 amino acids. CDR3 region: CSVRDSLAKNIQYF. The CDR3 DNA reads as TGCAGCGTACGGGACAGCCTAGCCAAAAACATTCAGTACTTC. The variable domain in full, completed from reference TRBV29-1 and TRBJ2-4, reads SAVISQKPSRDICQRGTSLTIQCQVDSQVTMMFWYRQQPGQSLTLIATANQGSEATYESGFVIDKFPISRPNLTFSTLTVSNMSPEDSSIYLCSVRDSLAKNIQYFGAGTRLSVL.

V gene TRBV20-1 combines with J gene TRBJ2-7; D assignment may be TRBD1 or TRBD2 (8 bases each). The CDR3 loop spans 15 amino acids. CDR1 and CDR2 (germline): DFQATT, SNEGSKA (reference sequence). The V end lost 4 bases, the J end lost 5 bases, and 21 bases lay between the germline ends. CDR3 sequence (DNA): TGCAGTGCTACCCCCACAGGGGGGACTAGGGACGAGCAGTACTTC. Amino acid sequence: CSATPTGGTRDEQYF.

The gene calls are TRBV7-9 and TRBJ2-3; a possible D gene is TRBD1 (6 bases). Germline V lookup: CDR1 SEHNR, CDR2 FQNEAQ (reference sequence). Trimming took off 3 bases at V and 2 bases at J, with 15 bases between the two ends. CDR3 length equals 16 residues. CDR3 coding DNA: TGTGCCAGCAGCTTTTCTCCACAGGGATTCACAGATACGCAGTATTTT. As protein: CASSFSPQGFTDTQYF.

V gene TRBV29-1 combines with J gene TRBJ2-1; 10 bases are shared with TRBD1. With V trimmed by 3 bases and J by 2 bases, 10 bases remained unmatched. CDR3 size: 17 residues. Germline lookup yields CDR1 SQVTM and CDR2 ANQGSEA. The CDR3 DNA reads as TGCAGCGTTGAGGGGACAGGGGAGAGCAGGACCTACAATGAGCAGTTCTTC. Encoded protein: CSVEGTGESRTYNEQFF.

This clonotype was seen only a few times. The V gene is TRBV12-3 or TRBV12-4, the J gene TRBJ1-2; D may be TRBD1 (6 bases). V gave up 11 bases and J gave up 5 bases, with 15 bases separating them. This CDR3 spans 12 amino acids. The CDR3 DNA follows: TGTGCCTCCTACAGGGTAGGGTATGGCTACACCTTC. Residues: CASYRVGYGYTF.

The chain combines TRBV4-1 with TRBJ2-7, with D perhaps matching TRBD2 (6 bases). Germline V gene lookup returns CDR1 MGHRA and CDR2 YSYEKL. This CDR3 comprises 14 residues. V was trimmed by 7 bases and J by 2 bases, leaving 15 bases between them. In DNA form, the CDR3 reads TGCGCCAGCAACTCACCGGGAGTCACCTACGAGCAGTACTTC. Encoded protein: CASNSPGVTYEQYF.

This clonotype was picked up many times. The rearrangement uses TRBV7-2 and TRBJ2-1; 7 nucleotides line up with TRBD2. From germline, CDR1 is SGHTA and CDR2 FQGNSA. V gave up 0 bases and J gave up 4 bases; unmatched junction bases: 6. The CDR3 is made up of 16 amino acids. The CDR3 nucleotides are TGTGCCAGCAGCTTAGCATGGCTAGCGGCTTACAATGAGCAGTTCTTC. Residues: CASSLAWLAAYNEQFF.